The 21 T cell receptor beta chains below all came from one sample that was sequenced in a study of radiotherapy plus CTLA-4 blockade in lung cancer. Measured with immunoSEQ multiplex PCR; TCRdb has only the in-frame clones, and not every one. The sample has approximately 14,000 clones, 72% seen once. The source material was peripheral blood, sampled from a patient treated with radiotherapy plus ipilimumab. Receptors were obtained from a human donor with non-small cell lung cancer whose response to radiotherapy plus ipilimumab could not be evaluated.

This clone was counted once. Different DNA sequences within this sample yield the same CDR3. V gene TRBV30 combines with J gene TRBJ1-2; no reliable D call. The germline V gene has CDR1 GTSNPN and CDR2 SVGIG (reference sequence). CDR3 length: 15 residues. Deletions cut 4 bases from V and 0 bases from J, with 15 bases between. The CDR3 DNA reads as TGTGCCTGGACCCGTTCGCCGGGAGCTAACTATGGCTACACCTTC. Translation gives CAWTRSPGANYGYTF.

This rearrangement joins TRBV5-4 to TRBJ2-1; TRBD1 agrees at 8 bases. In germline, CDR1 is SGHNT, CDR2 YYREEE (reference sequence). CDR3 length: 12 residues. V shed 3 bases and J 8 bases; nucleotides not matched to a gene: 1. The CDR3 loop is CASSWTGHEQFF. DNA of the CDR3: TGTGCCAGCAGCTGGACAGGGCATGAGCAGTTCTTC.

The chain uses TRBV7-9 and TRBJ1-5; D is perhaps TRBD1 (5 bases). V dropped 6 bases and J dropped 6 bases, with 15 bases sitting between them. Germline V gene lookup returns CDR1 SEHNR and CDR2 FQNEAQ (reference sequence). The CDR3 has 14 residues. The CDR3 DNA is TGTGCCAGCAGAGCGGACATGGGGGGTCAGCCCCAGCATTTT. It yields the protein CASRADMGGQPQHF.

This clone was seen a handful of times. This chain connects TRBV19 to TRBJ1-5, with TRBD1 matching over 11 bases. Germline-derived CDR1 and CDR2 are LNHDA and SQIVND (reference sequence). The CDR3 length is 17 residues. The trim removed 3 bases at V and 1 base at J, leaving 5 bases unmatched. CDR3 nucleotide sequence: TGTGCCAGTAGTATCGGACAGGGGGCCGGGAGCAATCAGCCCCAGCATTTT. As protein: CASSIGQGAGSNQPQHF.

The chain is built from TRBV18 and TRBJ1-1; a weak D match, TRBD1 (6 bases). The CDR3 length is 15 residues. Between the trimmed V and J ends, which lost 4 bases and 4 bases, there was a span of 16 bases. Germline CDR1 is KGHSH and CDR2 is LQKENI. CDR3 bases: TGTGCCAGCTCACGGGCAGGGGATCTAGGCACTGAAGCTTTCTTT. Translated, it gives CASSRAGDLGTEAFF. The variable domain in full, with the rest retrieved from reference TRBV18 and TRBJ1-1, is NAGVMQNPRHLVRRRGQEARLRCSPMKGHSHVYWYRQLPEEGLKFMVYLQKENIIDESGMPKERFSAEFPKEGPSILRIQQVVRGDSAAYFCASSRAGDLGTEAFFGQGTRLTVV.

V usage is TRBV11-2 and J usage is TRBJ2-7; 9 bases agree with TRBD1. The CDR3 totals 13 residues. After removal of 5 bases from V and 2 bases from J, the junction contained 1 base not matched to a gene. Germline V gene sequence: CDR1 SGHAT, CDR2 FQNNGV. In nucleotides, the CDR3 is TGTGCCAGCAGCCGGACAGGGGCCTACGAGCAGTACTTC. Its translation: CASSRTGAYEQYF.

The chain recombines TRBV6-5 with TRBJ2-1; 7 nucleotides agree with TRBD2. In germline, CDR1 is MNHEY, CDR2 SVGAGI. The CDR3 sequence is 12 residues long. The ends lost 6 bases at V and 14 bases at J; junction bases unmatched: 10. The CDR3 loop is CASSDAGEKEFF. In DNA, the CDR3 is TGTGCCAGCAGCGACGCGGGGGAAAAGGAGTTCTTC.

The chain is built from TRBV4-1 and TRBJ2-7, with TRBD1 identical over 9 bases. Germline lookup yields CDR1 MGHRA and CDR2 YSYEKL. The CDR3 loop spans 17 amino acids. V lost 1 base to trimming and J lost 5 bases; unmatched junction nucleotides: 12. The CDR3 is CASSQAWGTGIIHEQYV. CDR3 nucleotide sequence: TGCGCCAGCAGCCAAGCCTGGGGGACAGGGATAATACACGAGCAGTACGTC.

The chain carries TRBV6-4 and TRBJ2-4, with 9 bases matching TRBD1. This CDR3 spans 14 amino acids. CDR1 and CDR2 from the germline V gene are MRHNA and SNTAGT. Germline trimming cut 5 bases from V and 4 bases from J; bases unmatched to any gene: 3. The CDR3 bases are TGTGCCAGCAGTTCCGGGACAGGGAAAAACATTCAGTACTTC. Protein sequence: CASSSGTGKNIQYF.

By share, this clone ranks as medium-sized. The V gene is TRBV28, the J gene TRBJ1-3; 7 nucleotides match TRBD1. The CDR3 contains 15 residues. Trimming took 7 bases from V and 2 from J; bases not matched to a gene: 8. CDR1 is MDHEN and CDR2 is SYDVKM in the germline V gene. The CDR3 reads CASTIGGTAGNTIYF. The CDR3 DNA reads TGTGCCAGCACCATTGGGGGGACAGCTGGAAACACCATATATTTT.

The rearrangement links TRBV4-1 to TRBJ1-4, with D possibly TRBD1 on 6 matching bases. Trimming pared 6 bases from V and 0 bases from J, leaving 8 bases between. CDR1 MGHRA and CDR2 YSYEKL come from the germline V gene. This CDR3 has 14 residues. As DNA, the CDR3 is TGCGCCAGCAGACAGGGATCAACTAATGAAAAACTGTTTTTT. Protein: CASRQGSTNEKLFF.

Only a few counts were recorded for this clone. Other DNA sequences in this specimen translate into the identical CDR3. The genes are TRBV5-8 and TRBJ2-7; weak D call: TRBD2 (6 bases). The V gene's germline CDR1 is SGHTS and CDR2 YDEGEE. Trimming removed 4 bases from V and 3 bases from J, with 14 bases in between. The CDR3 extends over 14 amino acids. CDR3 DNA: TGTGCCAGCAGCCTGCGCGGGACGGACTACGAGCAGTACTTC. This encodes CASSLRGTDYEQYF.

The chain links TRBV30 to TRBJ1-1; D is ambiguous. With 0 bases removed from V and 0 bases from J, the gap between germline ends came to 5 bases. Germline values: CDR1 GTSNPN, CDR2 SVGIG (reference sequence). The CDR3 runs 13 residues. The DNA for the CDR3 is TGTGCCTGGAGTGTACAAGTGAACACTGAAGCTTTCTTT. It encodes CAWSVQVNTEAFF.

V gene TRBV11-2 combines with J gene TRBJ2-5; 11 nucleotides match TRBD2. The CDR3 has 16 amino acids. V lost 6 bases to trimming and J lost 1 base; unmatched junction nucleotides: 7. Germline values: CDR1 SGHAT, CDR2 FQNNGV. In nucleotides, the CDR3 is TGTGCCAGCAGTCGTCTAGCGGGGGGTCTCCAAGAGACCCAGTACTTC. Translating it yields CASSRLAGGLQETQYF.

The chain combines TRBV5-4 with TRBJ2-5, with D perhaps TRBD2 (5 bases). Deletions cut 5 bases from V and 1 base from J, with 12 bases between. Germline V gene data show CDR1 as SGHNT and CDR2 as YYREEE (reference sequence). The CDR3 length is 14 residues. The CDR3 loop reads CASSFLLAQETQYF. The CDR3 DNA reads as TGTGCCAGCAGTTTCCTCCTAGCCCAAGAGACCCAGTACTTC.

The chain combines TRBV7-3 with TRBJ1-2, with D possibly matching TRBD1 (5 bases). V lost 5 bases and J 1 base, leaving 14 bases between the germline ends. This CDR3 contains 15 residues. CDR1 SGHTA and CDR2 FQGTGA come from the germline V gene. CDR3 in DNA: TGTGCCAGCAGCCAAGGGGAAGGGTTTAACTATGGCTACACCTTC. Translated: CASSQGEGFNYGYTF. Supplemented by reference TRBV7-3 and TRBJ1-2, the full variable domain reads GAGVSQTPSNKVTEKGKYVELRCDPISGHTALYWYRQSLGQGPEFLIYFQGTGAADDSGLPNDRFFAVRPEGSVSTLKIQRTERGDSAVYLCASSQGEGFNYGYTFGSGTRLTVV.

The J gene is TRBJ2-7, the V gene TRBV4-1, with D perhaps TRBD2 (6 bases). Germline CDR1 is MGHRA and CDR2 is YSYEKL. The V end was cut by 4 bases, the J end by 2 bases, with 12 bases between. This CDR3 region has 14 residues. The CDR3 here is CASSPQGGTYEQYF. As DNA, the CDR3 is TGCGCCAGCAGCCCTCAAGGAGGGACCTACGAGCAGTACTTC.

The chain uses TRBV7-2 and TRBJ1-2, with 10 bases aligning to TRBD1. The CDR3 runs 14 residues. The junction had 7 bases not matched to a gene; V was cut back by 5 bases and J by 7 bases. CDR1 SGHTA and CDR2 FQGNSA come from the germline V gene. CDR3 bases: TGTGCCAGCAGCCCCAGTGGACAGGGGGGTGGCTACACCTTC. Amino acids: CASSPSGQGGGYTF.

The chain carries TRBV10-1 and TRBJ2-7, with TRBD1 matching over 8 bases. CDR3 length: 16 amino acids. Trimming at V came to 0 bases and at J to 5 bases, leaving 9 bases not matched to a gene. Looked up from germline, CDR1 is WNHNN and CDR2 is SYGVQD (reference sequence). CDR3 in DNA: TGCGCCAGCAGTGAGTCTATTGGACAGGGCTTCGACGAGCAGTACTTC. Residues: CASSESIGQGFDEQYF.

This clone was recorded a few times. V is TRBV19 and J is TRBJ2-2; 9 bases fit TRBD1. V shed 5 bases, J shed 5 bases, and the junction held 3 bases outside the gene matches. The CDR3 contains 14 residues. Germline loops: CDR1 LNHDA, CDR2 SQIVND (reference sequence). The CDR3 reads CASSYGTGTGELFF. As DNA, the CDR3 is TGTGCCAGTAGTTACGGGACAGGGACCGGGGAGCTGTTTTTT.

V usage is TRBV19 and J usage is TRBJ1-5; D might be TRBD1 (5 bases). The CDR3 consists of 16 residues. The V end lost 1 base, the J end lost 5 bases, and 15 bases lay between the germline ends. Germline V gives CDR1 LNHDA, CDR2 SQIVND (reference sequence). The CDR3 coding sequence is TGTGCCAGTAGTATAGTAGCAGGGCGGAGAGATCAGCCCCAGCATTTT. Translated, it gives CASSIVAGRRDQPQHF. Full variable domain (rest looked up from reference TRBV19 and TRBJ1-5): DGGITQSPKYLFRKEGQNVTLSCEQNLNHDAMYWYRQDPGQGLRLIYYSQIVNDFQKGDIAEGYSVSREKKESFPLTVTSAQKNPTAFYLCASSIVAGRRDQPQHFGDGTRLSIL.